The clone carrying this T cell receptor beta chain was recorded a few times. Its matching antigen is unknown. Germline V gene lookup returns CDR1 SEHNR and CDR2 FQNEAQ (reference sequence). V trimming: 5 bases; J trimming: 5 bases; junction bases outside the gene matches: 12. CDR3 length equals 15 residues. This entry belongs to a study of T cell repertoires in cytomegalovirus infection. MiXCR was run by TCRdb on the reads, yielding one entry per CDR3 protein. The sample has approximately 1,000,000 distinct CDR3 sequences, around 32% seen once. This clonotype originated in a human donor in good health (CMV status not recorded). Some clones in this sample may be carry-over from other donors' samples. The chain couples TRBV7-9 to TRBJ2-7; 7 nucleotides line up with TRBD1. The sample here was cultured CD8+ T cells from PBMCs, taken from culture after CMV antigen stimulation. In nucleotides, the CDR3 is TGTGCCAGCAGCCCCCCCGACAGGGTCTTTCACGAGCAGTACTTC. Its translation: CASSPPDRVFHEQYF.